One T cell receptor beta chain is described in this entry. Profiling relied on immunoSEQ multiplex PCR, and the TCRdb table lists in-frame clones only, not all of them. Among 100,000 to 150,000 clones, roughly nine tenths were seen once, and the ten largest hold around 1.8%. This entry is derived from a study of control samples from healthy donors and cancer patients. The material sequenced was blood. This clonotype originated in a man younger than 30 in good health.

The CDR3 loop reads CASSLFDQPQHF. CDR3 in DNA: TGTGCCAGCAGCTTATTCGATCAGCCCCAGCATTTT. The rearrangement uses TRBV14 and TRBJ1-5; D not certain. This CDR3 is 12 amino acids long. The germline V gene has CDR1 SGHDN and CDR2 FVKESK. V gave up 5 bases and J gave up 5 bases, with 7 bases separating them.